The 4 T cell receptor beta chains given below trace back to one sample, sequenced in a study of T cell clones after liver transplantation (dated by TCRdb to about 2019). The protocol used for the library was the immunoSEQ multiplex PCR assay. TCRdb took this table from immuneACCESS and kept in-frame rearrangements with V and J called. Such tables lack part of the clones; where checked against another copy, unresolved V genes explain under half of the gap, and the rest is unexplained. This sample lists around 110,000 clones; 90% were detected once. The leading ten clones occupy around 0.8% of the sample. This specimen consisted of CD4+ T cells from blood, obtained 12 months after liver transplant. Every receptor here comes from a human patient who received a liver transplant. Once a transplant has taken place, some T cells may be donor derived.

This chain links TRBV11-1 with TRBJ2-7; unclear D gene. CDR3 length: 12 amino acids. Germline CDR1 SGHAT, CDR2 FQDESV (reference sequence). V dropped 1 base and J dropped 4 bases, with 5 bases sitting between them. The CDR3 loop reads CASSLGRYEQYF. The DNA of the CDR3 is TGTGCCAGCAGCTTAGGCCGTTACGAGCAGTACTTC.

This chain joins TRBV4-3 and TRBJ1-3, with TRBD1 matching 7 bases. CDR3 size: 15 residues. Germline CDR1 LGHNA, CDR2 YSLEER. V gave up 4 bases and J gave up 0 bases; unmatched junction bases: 3. The CDR3 reads CASSLGTVSGNTIYF. CDR3 nucleotide sequence: TGCGCCAGCAGCCTCGGGACAGTCTCTGGAAACACCATATATTTT.

CDR3 DNA sequence: TGCAGCGTTGTGGGGGCTAGCGGGCCCACAGATACGCAGTATTTT. Amino acids: CSVVGASGPTDTQYF. V and J are TRBV29-1 and TRBJ2-3; 8 bases match TRBD2. V lost 4 bases, J lost 2 bases, and 8 bases stayed unmatched. This CDR3 region has 15 residues. The germline gives CDR1 SQVTM, CDR2 ANQGSEA.

This chain uses TRBV29-1 with TRBJ2-1; 8 bases fit TRBD1. The junction had 5 bases not matched to a gene; V was cut back by 6 bases and J by 4 bases. Germline CDR1 is SQVTM and CDR2 is ANQGSEA. The CDR3 is made up of 13 amino acids. The chain's CDR3 is CSVYRDRYNEQFF. CDR3 sequence (DNA): TGCAGCGTGTACCGGGACAGGTACAATGAGCAGTTCTTC.